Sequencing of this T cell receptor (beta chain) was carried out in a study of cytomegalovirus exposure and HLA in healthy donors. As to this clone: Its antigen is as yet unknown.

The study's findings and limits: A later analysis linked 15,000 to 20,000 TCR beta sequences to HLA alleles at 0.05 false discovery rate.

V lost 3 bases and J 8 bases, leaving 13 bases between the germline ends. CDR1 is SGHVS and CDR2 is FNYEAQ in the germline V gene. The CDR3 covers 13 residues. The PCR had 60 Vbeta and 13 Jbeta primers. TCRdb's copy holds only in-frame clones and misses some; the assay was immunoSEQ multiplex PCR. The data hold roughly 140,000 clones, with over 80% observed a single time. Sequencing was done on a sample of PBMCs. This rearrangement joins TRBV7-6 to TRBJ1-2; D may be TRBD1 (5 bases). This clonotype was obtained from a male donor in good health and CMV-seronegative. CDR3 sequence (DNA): TGTGCCAGCAGCTTGGCAGGGTTCGAGGGCTACACCTTC. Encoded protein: CASSLAGFEGYTF. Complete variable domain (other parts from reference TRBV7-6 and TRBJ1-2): GAGVSQSPRYKVTKRGQDVALRCDPISGHVSLYWYRQALGQGPEFLTYFNYEAQQDKSGLPNDRFSAERPEGSISTLTIQRTEQRDSAMYRCASSLAGFEGYTFGSGTRLTVV.